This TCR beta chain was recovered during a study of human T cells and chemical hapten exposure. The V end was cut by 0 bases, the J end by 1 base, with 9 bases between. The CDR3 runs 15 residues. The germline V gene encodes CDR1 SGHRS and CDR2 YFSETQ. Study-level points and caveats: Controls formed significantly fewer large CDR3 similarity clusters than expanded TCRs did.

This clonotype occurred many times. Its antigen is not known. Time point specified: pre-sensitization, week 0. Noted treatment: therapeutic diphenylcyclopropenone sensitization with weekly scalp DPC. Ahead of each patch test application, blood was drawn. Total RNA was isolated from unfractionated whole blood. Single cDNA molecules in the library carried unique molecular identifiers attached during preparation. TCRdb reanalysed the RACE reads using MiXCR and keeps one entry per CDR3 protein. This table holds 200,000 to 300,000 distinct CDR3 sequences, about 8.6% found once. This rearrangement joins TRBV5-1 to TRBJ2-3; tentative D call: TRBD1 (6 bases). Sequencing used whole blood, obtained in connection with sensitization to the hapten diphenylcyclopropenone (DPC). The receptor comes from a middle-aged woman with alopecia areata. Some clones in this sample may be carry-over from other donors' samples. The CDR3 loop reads CASSLAAGGTDTQYF. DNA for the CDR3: TGCGCCAGCAGCTTGGCGGCAGGGGGCACAGATACGCAGTATTTT.